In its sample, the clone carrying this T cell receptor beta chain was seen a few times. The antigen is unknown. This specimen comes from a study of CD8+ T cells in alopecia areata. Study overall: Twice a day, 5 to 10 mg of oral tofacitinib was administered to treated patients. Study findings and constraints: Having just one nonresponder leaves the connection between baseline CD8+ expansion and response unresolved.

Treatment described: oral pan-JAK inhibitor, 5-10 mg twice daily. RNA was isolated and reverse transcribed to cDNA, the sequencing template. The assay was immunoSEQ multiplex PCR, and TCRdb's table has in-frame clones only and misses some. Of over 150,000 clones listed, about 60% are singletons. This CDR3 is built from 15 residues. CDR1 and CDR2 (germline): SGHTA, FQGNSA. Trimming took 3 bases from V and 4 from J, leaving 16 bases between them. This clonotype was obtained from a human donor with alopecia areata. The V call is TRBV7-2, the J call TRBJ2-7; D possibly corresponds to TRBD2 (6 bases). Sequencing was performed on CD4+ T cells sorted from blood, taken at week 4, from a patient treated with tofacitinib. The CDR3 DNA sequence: TGTGCCAGCAGCTTTCTTAGCGGTAGAGGGTACGAGCAGTACTTC. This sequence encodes CASSFLSGRGYEQYF.